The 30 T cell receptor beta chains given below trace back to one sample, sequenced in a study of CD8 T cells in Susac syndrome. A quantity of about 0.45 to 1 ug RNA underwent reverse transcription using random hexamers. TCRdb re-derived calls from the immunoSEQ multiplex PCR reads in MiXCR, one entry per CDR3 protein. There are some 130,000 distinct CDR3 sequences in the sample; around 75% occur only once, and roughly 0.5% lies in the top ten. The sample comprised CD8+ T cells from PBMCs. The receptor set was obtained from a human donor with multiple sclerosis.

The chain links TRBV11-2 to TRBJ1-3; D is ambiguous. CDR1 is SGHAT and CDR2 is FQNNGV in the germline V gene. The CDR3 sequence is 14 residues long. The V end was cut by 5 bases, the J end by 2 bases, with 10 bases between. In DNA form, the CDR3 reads TGTGCCAGCAGCCTTGGAGGGACTGGAAACACCATATATTTT. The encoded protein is CASSLGGTGNTIYF. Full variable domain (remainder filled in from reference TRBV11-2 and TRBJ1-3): EAGVAQSPRYKIIEKRQSVAFWCNPISGHATLYWYQQILGQGPKLLIQFQNNGVVDDSQLPKDRFSAERLKGVDSTLKIQPAKLEDSAVYLCASSLGGTGNTIYFGEGSWLTVV.

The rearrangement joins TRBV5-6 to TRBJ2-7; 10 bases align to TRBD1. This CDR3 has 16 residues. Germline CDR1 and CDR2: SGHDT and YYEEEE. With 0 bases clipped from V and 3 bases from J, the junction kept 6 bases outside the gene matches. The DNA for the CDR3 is TGTGCCAGCAGCTTGGCCCTGCGGACAGGGGGCTACGAGCAGTACGTC. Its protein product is CASSLALRTGGYEQYV.

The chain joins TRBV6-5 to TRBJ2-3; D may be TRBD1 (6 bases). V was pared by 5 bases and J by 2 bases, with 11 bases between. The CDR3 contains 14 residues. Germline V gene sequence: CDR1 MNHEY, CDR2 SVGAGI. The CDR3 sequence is CASSLRTDTDTQYF. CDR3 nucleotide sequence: TGTGCCAGCAGTCTGAGGACAGACACAGATACGCAGTATTTT.

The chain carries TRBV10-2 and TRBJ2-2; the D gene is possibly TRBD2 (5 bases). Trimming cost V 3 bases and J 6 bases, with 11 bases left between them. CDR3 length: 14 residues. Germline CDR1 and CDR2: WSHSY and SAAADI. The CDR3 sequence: CASSERLAPGELFF. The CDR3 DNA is TGCGCCAGCAGTGAACGGCTAGCTCCCGGGGAGCTGTTTTTT.

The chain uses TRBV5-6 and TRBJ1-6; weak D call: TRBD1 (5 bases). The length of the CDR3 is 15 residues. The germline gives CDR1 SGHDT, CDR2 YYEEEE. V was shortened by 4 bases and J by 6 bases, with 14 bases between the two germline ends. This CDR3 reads CASSALTASNSPLHF. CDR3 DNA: TGTGCCAGCAGCGCGTTGACAGCCTCTAATTCACCCCTCCACTTT.

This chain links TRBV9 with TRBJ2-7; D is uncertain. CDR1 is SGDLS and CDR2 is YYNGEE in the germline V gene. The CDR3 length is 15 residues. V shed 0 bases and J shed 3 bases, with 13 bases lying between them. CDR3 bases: TGTGCCAGCAGCGTAGGTTTTACAGCAAGCTACGAGCAGTACTTC. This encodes CASSVGFTASYEQYF.

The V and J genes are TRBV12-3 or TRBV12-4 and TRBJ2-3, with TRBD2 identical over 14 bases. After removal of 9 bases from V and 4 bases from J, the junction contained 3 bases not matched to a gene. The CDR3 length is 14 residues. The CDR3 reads CASKTSGGADTQYF. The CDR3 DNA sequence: TGTGCCAGTAAGACTAGCGGGGGGGCAGATACGCAGTATTTT.

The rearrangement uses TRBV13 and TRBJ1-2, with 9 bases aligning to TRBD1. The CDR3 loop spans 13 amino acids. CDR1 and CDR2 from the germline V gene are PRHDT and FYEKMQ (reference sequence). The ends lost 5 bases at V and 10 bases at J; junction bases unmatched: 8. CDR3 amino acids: CASSIYRGQDYTF. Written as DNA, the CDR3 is TGTGCCAGCAGCATCTACAGGGGGCAGGACTACACCTTC.

Written as DNA, the CDR3 is TGTGCCAGCAGCTTAACAGGGACTAGCGGGAGGGAGTGGAGCTCCTACAATGAGCAGTTCTTC. This codes for CASSLTGTSGREWSSYNEQFF. The J gene is TRBJ2-1, the V gene TRBV7-3; 16 bases align to TRBD2. This CDR3 has 21 residues. J gave up 0 bases and V 0 bases, and 8 bases lay outside the gene matches. CDR1 is SGHTA, CDR2 FQGTGA, per germline.

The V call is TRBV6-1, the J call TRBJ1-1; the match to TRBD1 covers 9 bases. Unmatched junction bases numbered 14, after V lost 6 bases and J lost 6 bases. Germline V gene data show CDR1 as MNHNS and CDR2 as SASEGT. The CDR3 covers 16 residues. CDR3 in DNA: TGTGCCAGCAGACCTGTCCCGGGACAGGGTGGAGCTGAAGCTTTCTTT. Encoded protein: CASRPVPGQGGAEAFF.

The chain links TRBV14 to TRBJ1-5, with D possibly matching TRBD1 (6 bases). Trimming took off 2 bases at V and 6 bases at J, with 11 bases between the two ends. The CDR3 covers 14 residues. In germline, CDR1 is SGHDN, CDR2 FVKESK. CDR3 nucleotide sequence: TGTGCCAGCAGCCAAAGGGGGATAAGTCAGCCCCAGCATTTT. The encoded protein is CASSQRGISQPQHF.

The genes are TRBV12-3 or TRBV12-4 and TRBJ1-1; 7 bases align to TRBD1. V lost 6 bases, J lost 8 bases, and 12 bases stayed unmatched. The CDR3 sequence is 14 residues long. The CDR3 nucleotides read TGTGCCAGCAGAATCCGGGACAGCCTAAAAGAAGCTTTCTTT. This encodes CASRIRDSLKEAFF.

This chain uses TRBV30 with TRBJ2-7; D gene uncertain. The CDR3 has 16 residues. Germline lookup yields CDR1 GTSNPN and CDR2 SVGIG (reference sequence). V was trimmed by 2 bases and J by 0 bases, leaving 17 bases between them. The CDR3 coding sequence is TGTGCCTGGAGTCGAATCCGTTCATCGAGCTCCTACGAGCAGTACTTC. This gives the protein CAWSRIRSSSSYEQYF.

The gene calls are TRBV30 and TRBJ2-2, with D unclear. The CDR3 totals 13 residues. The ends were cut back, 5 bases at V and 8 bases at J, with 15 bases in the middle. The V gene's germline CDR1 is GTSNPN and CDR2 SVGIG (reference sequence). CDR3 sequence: CAWCLLEPGELFF. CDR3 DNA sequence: TGTGCCTGGTGCCTGTTGGAACCGGGGGAGCTGTTTTTT.

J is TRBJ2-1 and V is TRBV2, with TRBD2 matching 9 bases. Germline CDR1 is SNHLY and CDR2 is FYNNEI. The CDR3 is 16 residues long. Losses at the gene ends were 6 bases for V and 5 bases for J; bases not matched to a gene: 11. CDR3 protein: CASSEPREGIDNEQFF. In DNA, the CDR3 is TGTGCCAGCAGCGAACCGCGGGAGGGCATCGACAATGAGCAGTTCTTC. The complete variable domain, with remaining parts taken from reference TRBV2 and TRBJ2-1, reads EPEVTQTPSHQVTQMGQEVILRCVPISNHLYFYWYRQILGQKVEFLVSFYNNEISEKSEIFDDQFSVERPDGSNFTLKIRSTKLEDSAMYFCASSEPREGIDNEQFFGPGTRLTVL.

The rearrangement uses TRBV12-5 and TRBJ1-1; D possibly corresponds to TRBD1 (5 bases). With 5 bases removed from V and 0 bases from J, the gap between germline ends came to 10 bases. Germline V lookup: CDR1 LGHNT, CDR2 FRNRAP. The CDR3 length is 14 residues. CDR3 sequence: CASGPGLVNTEAFF. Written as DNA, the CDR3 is TGTGCTAGTGGTCCAGGGTTGGTGAACACTGAAGCTTTCTTT.

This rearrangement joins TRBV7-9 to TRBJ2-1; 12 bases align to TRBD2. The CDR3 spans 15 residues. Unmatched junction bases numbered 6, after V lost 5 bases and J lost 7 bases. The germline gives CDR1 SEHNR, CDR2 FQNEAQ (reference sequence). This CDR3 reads CASSPGLAGLNEQFF. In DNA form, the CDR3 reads TGTGCCAGCAGCCCAGGACTAGCGGGGTTAAATGAGCAGTTCTTC.

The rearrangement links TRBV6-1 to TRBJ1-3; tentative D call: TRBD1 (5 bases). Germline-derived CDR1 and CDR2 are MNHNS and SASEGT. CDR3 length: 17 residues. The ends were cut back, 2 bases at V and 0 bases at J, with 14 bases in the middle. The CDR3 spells CASSEYRGALSGNTIYF. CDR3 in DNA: TGTGCCAGCAGTGAATATCGAGGGGCCCTCTCTGGAAACACCATATATTTT.

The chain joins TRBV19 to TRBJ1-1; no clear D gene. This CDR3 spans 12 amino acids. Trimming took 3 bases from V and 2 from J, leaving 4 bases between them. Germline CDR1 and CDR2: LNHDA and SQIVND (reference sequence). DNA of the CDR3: TGTGCCAGTAGTATTGGTAACACTGAAGCTTTCTTT. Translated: CASSIGNTEAFF.

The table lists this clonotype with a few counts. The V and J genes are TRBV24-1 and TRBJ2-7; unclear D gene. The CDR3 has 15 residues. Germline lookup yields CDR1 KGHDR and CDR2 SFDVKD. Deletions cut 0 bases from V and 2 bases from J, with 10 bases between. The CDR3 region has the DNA TGTGCCACCAGTGATTTGCTCTCCAGAACCTACGAGCAGTACGTC. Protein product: CATSDLLSRTYEQYV.

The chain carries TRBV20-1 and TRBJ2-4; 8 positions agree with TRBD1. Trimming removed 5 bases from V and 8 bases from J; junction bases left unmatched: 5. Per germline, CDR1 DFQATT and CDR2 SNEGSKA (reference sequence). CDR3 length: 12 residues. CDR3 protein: CSAEDRVYIQYF. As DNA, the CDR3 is TGCAGTGCTGAGGACAGGGTGTACATTCAGTACTTC.

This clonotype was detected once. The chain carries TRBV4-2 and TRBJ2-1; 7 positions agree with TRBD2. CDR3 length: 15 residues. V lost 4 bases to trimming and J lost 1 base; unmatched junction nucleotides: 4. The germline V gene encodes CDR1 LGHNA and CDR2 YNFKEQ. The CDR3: CASSPGTTSYNEQFF. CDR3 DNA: TGTGCCAGCAGCCCCGGGACTACTTCCTACAATGAGCAGTTCTTC.

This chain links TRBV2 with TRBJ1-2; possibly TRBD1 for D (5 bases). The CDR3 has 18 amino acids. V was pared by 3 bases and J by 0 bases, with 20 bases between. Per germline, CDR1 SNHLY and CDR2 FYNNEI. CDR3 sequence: CASSDNSLKGPANYGYTF. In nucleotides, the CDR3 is TGTGCCAGCAGTGATAACAGCTTAAAGGGACCAGCTAACTATGGCTACACCTTC.

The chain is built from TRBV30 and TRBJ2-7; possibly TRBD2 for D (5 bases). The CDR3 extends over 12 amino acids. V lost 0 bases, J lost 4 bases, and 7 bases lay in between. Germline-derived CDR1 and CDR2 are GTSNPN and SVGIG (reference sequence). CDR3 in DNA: TGTGCCTGGAGTGTACTAGGGTACGAGCAGTACTTC. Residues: CAWSVLGYEQYF. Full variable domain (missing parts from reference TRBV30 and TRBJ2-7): SQTIHQWPATLVQPVGSPLSLECTVEGTSNPNLYWYRQAAGRGLQLLFYSVGIGQISSEVPQNLSASRPQDRQFILSSKKLLLSDSGFYLCAWSVLGYEQYFGPGTRLTVT.

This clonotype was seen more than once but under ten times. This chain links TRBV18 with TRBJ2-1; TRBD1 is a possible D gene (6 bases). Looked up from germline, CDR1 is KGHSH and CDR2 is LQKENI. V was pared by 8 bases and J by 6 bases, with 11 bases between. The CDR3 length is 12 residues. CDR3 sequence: CASSPDSNEQFF. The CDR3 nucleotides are TGTGCCAGCAGCCCGGACAGCAATGAGCAGTTCTTC. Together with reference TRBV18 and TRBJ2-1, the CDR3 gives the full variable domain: NAGVMQNPRHLVRRRGQEARLRCSPMKGHSHVYWYRQLPEEGLKFMVYLQKENIIDESGMPKERFSAEFPKEGPSILRIQQVVRGDSAAYFCASSPDSNEQFFGPGTRLTVL.

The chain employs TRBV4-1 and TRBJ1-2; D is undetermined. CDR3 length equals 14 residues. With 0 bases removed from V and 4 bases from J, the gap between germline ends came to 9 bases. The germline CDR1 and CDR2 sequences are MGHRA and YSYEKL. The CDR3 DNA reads TGCGCCAGCAGCCAAGAACCGTACTCCTATGGCTACACCTTC. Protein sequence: CASSQEPYSYGYTF.

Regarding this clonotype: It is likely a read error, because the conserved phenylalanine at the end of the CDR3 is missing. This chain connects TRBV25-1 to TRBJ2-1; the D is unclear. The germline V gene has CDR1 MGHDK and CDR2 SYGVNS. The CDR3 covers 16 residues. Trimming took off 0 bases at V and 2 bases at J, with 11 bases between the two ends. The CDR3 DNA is TGTGCCAGCAGTGAATATGGCGGCTCCACCTACAATGAGCAGTTCGTC. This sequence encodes CASSEYGGSTYNEQFV.

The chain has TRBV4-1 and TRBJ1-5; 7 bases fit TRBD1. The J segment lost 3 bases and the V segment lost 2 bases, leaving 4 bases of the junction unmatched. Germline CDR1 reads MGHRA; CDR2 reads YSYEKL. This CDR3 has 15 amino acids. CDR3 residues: CASSQRDSLNQPQHF. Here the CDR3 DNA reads TGCGCCAGCAGCCAAAGGGACAGCCTCAATCAGCCCCAGCATTTT.

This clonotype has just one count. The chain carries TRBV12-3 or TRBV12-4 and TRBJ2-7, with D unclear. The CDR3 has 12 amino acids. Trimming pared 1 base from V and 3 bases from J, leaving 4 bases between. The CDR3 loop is CASSLDVYEQYF. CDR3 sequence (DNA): TGTGCCAGCAGTTTAGACGTCTACGAGCAGTACTTC.

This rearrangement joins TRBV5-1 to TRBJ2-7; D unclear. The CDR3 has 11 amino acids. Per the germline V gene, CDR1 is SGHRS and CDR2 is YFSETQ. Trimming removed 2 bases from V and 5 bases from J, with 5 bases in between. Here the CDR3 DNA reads TGCGCCAGCAGCTTATCTAACGAGCAGTACTTC. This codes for CASSLSNEQYF.